The entry that follows covers one TCR beta chain sequence. Sequenced by immunoSEQ multiplex PCR; TCRdb stores in-frame clones only, minus some. Here the sample spans 50,000 or so clones, around 92% being singletons. This sample is drawn from a study of T cell changes during pregnancy in multiple sclerosis. In germline, CDR1 is MNHEY, CDR2 SMNVEV (reference sequence). The CDR3 is made up of 13 amino acids. V was pared by 8 bases and J by 5 bases, with 6 bases of the junction left unmatched. The rearrangement uses TRBV27 and TRBJ1-2, with 9 bases fitting TRBD1. Sequencing was performed on CD4+ T cells from peripheral blood mononuclear cells, taken after pregnancy. This clonotype was obtained from a female donor with multiple sclerosis, enrolled in a pregnancy study. CDR3 DNA sequence: TGTGCCAGCTGGGGGACAGGGACGTATGGCTACACCTTC. This gives the protein CASWGTGTYGYTF.